This T cell receptor beta chain was recovered during a study of blood T cell repertoires in COVID-19. Study in general: Specimens from acute and convalescent COVID-19 originated in the United States, Italy and Spain.

Enrolled through a virtual design, the participants were between 18 and 89 years of age and came from about two dozen US areas. Self-reported history from a screening survey and questionnaire set each donor's cohort. For recovered donors of Cohort 3, there were two negative PCRs, clearance, or symptom resolution. Sequencing used immunoSEQ multiplex PCR; TCRdb keeps in-frame clones, though not all of them. The top ten hold roughly 17% of the sample, which has about 180,000 clones, around 73% seen once. Trimming removed 4 bases from V and 6 bases from J; junction bases left unmatched: 7. The germline gives CDR1 SGDLS, CDR2 YYNGEE. The CDR3 extends over 15 amino acids.

The specimen sequenced was PBMCs or T cells enriched from blood (not recorded which). The J gene is TRBJ2-1, the V gene TRBV9, with TRBD2 matching over 10 bases. The clonotype originates from a woman in her fifties or sixties who had recovered from COVID-19. The CDR3 region has the DNA TGTGCCAGCAGCTCCCTAGCGGGAGTCTCCAATGAGCAGTTCTTC. It translates to CASSSLAGVSNEQFF.